This entry concerns a single T cell receptor (beta chain). Its specificity is unknown. The data were taken from a study of T cells expressing NK-cell markers. Study summary: Serological testing identified most of the eight sequenced donors as HCMV-seropositive and one as seronegative.

Overall study results and limits: Topping the CD3+CD56-NKG2C+ fraction as well were these clonotypes, in several donors.

Germline CDR1 DFQATT, CDR2 SNEGSKA (reference sequence). The CDR3 extends over 11 amino acids. TCRdb re-called the 5' RACE reads and catalogs CDR3 proteins one per entry, DNA excluded. The data show roughly 450,000 distinct CDR3 sequences, and the top ten clones hold 1.4% to 1.5%. The V gene is TRBV20-1, the J gene TRBJ1-5. The receptor comes from a woman between 50 and 59 years old in good health. Sequencing was performed on blood T cells: a sorted CD56 or NKG2C T cell subset, CD4+ or CD8+ T cells, or bulk PBMC T cells (not recorded which). Here the CDR3 reads CSAREGQAQHF.